The 27 T cell receptor beta chains below were found in one sample sequenced in a study of blood T cell repertoires in COVID-19. Assay: immunoSEQ multiplex PCR; the TCRdb copy retains only in-frame clones and omits some. The table includes 350,000 or so clones, around 88% detected once. The sample consisted of peripheral blood. The receptor source for this set is a man aged 25 to 40 with active or convalescent COVID-19.

This clone was observed once. The genes are TRBV6-5 and TRBJ1-2, with 9 bases aligning to TRBD1. V shed 6 bases, J shed 3 bases, and the junction held 8 bases outside the gene matches. The germline CDR1 and CDR2 sequences are MNHEY and SVGAGI. CDR3 length: 15 amino acids. In DNA, the CDR3 is TGTGCCAGCAGGCTTGGGACAGGGAAGGACTATGGCTACACCTTC. As protein: CASRLGTGKDYGYTF.

This chain joins TRBV29-1 and TRBJ2-1; 8 nucleotides agree with TRBD2. J lost 10 bases, V lost 3 bases, and 5 bases had no gene match. Germline CDR1 and CDR2: SQVTM and ANQGSEA. The CDR3 contains 12 residues. The CDR3 here is CSVEVAGKEQFF. The CDR3 DNA reads as TGCAGCGTTGAGGTAGCGGGAAAAGAGCAGTTCTTC.

This chain links TRBV5-4 with TRBJ2-4, with D perhaps matching TRBD2 (6 bases). CDR1 is SGHNT, CDR2 YYREEE, per germline (reference sequence). This CDR3 is 15 amino acids long. Trimming shortened V by 4 bases and J by 6 bases, and 17 bases separated the two germline ends. For the CDR3, the DNA is TGTGCCAGCAGCCGCCTGACGGCAGCGGGAAACATTCAGTACTTC. It translates to CASSRLTAAGNIQYF.

V is TRBV10-3 and J is TRBJ2-1; TRBD2 aligns across 9 bases. This CDR3 spans 16 amino acids. CDR1 and CDR2 (germline): ENHRY, SYGVKD. V lost 4 bases to trimming and J lost 3 bases; unmatched junction nucleotides: 7. CDR3 residues: CAISGSGGTLYNEQFF. CDR3 in DNA: TGTGCCATCAGTGGGAGCGGGGGGACCCTCTACAATGAGCAGTTCTTC.

The chain links TRBV4-3 to TRBJ1-2; D might be TRBD1 (6 bases). The CDR3 is made up of 18 amino acids. Trimming stripped 3 bases from V and 3 bases from J, with 23 bases between. The germline CDR1 and CDR2 sequences are LGHNA and YSLEER. CDR3: CASSHLWGQQGLDYGYTF. Written as DNA, the CDR3 is TGCGCCAGCAGCCACCTATGGGGCCAACAGGGCCTAGACTATGGCTACACCTTC.

The chain combines TRBV3-1 (or the pseudogene TRBV3-2) with TRBJ1-6, with 7 bases lining up with TRBD1. Per germline, CDR1 LGHDT and CDR2 YNNKEL (reference sequence). The CDR3 spans 15 residues. J was trimmed by 4 bases and V by 3 bases; bases with no gene match: 3. The CDR3 loop is CASSQGQIYNSPLHF. The DNA of the CDR3 is TGTGCCAGCAGCCAGGGACAGATTTATAATTCACCCCTCCACTTT.

This clone was seen once. The chain employs TRBV6-2 or TRBV6-3 and TRBJ1-2; D is uncertain. CDR1 is MNHEY and CDR2 is SVGEGT in the germline V gene. The CDR3 runs to 13 residues. The ends were cut back, 5 bases at V and 2 bases at J, with 9 bases in the middle. The CDR3 sequence: CASSRPLNYGYTF. CDR3 DNA: TGTGCCAGCAGTCGCCCACTCAACTATGGCTACACCTTC.

The chain links TRBV29-1 to TRBJ1-2; no clear D. The CDR3 length is 14 residues. V was pared by 4 bases and J by 4 bases, with 16 bases between. Germline V lookup: CDR1 SQVTM, CDR2 ANQGSEA. The CDR3 DNA is TGCAGCGTTGCACCCGGGATACAGCTCTATGGCTACACCTTC. Translated, it gives CSVAPGIQLYGYTF.

The chain combines TRBV20-1 with TRBJ2-4; 7 positions agree with TRBD2. The germline gives CDR1 DFQATT, CDR2 SNEGSKA (reference sequence). The CDR3 has 11 residues. The CDR3 spells CASWGGDIQYF. CDR3 bases: TGCGCCTCGTGGGGAGGGGACATTCAGTACTTC.

This chain links TRBV27 with TRBJ2-7; 9 bases match TRBD2. J lost 4 bases, V lost 3 bases, and 4 bases had no gene match. Looked up from germline, CDR1 is MNHEY and CDR2 is SMNVEV (reference sequence). This CDR3 spans 14 amino acids. The CDR3 nucleotides read TGTGCCAGCAGTTTTCAGAGCGGGAGGTACGAGCAGTACTTC. Translation: CASSFQSGRYEQYF.

This clone was recorded once. The V and J genes are TRBV9 and TRBJ2-3; D is uncertain. Germline CDR1 is SGDLS and CDR2 is YYNGEE. V lost 3 bases and J 3 bases, leaving 11 bases between the germline ends. This CDR3 is built from 14 residues. CDR3: CASSALVGTDTQYF. CDR3 coding DNA: TGTGCCAGCAGCGCCTTAGTTGGTACAGATACGCAGTATTTT.

The chain carries TRBV5-1 and TRBJ2-3; TRBD1 matches at 11 bases. Trimming cost V 5 bases and J 3 bases; bases outside gene matches: 2. Germline CDR1 reads SGHRS; CDR2 reads YFSETQ. CDR3 size: 14 residues. CDR3: CASSGTGGTDTQYF. In nucleotides, the CDR3 is TGCGCCAGCAGTGGGACAGGGGGAACAGATACGCAGTATTTT.

This sequence joins TRBV6-2 or TRBV6-3 and TRBJ2-1; TRBD2 is a possible D gene (6 bases). V shed 4 bases and J shed 7 bases, with 8 bases lying between them. CDR1 and CDR2 from the germline V gene are MNHEY and SVGEGT. The CDR3 runs to 12 residues. This chain's CDR3 is CASSFAGNEQFF. The CDR3 bases are TGTGCCAGCAGTTTTGCGGGGAATGAGCAGTTCTTC.

This clone was found once. J is TRBJ1-5 and V is TRBV4-1; tentative D call: TRBD1 (6 bases). This CDR3 has 17 residues. The V end lost 1 base, the J end lost 5 bases, and 18 bases lay between the germline ends. CDR1 and CDR2 (germline): MGHRA, YSYEKL. CDR3 loop: CASSQGPMGGRYQPQHF. The CDR3 nucleotides read TGCGCCAGCAGCCAAGGCCCCATGGGGGGGCGGTATCAGCCCCAGCATTTT.

The chain combines TRBV7-2 with TRBJ2-2; 7 bases are a match to TRBD1. Per germline, CDR1 SGHTA and CDR2 FQGNSA. V lost 4 bases to trimming and J lost 6 bases; unmatched junction nucleotides: 8. CDR3 size: 15 residues. The CDR3 region has the DNA TGTGCCAGCAGCTCCGACAGGGTCCCCCCCGGGGAGCTGTTTTTT. This codes for CASSSDRVPPGELFF.

The CDR3 loop is CATSEASGGRTYEQYF. The CDR3 DNA sequence: TGTGCCACCAGTGAGGCTAGCGGGGGGCGTACCTACGAGCAGTACTTC. V usage is TRBV24-1 and J usage is TRBJ2-7; 11 bases match TRBD2. CDR3 size: 16 residues. CDR1 is KGHDR, CDR2 SFDVKD, per germline. V lost 4 bases to trimming and J lost 2 bases; unmatched junction nucleotides: 6.

V gene TRBV2 combines with J gene TRBJ2-1, with D maybe TRBD2 (6 bases). From germline, CDR1 is SNHLY and CDR2 FYNNEI. The CDR3 contains 15 residues. V lost 2 bases to trimming and J lost 2 bases, with 10 bases between them. The CDR3 bases are TGTGCCAGCAGTGAAACCGGAGGGCCCTACAATGAGCAGTTCTTC. This gives the protein CASSETGGPYNEQFF.

The chain has TRBV2 and TRBJ2-7; perhaps TRBD2 as D (5 bases). The CDR3 length is 11 residues. The V gene lost 8 bases and the J gene lost 7 bases, with 12 bases spanning the gap. Germline assignment: CDR1 SNHLY and CDR2 FYNNEI. CDR3: CASVMEVEQYF. As DNA, the CDR3 is TGTGCCAGCGTGATGGAGGTTGAGCAGTACTTC.

This clone has a single count. The V gene is TRBV11-2, the J gene TRBJ2-3; tentative D call: TRBD2 (5 bases). The V end was cut by 5 bases, the J end by 0 bases, with 21 bases between. CDR1 and CDR2 from the germline V gene are SGHAT and FQNNGV. This CDR3 comprises 18 residues. Here the CDR3 reads CASSPPYDGDLSTDTQYF. CDR3 nucleotide sequence: TGTGCCAGCAGCCCACCCTACGACGGGGATCTTAGCACAGATACGCAGTATTTT.

This clone is a singleton in its sample. The chain couples TRBV19 to TRBJ2-1; 8 bases line up with TRBD2. The CDR3 consists of 14 residues. Germline V lookup: CDR1 LNHDA, CDR2 SQIVND (reference sequence). Trimming took 7 bases from V and 7 from J; bases not matched to a gene: 9. The CDR3 DNA reads as TGTGCCAGTAAACTTAGCGGGGACTTAAATGAGCAGTTCTTC. Its protein product is CASKLSGDLNEQFF.

The rearrangement links TRBV7-3 to TRBJ2-7; 7 bases align to TRBD1. This CDR3 has 15 residues. Germline V gene sequence: CDR1 SGHTA, CDR2 FQGTGA. The ends lost 0 bases at V and 0 bases at J; junction bases unmatched: 2. CDR3 nucleotides: TGTGCCAGCAGCTTAACAGGGGGCCCCTCCTACGAGCAGTACTTC. Translating it yields CASSLTGGPSYEQYF. The full variable domain, with the rest looked up from reference TRBV7-3 and TRBJ2-7, is GAGVSQTPSNKVTEKGKYVELRCDPISGHTALYWYRQSLGQGPEFLIYFQGTGAADDSGLPNDRFFAVRPEGSVSTLKIQRTERGDSAVYLCASSLTGGPSYEQYFGPGTRLTVT.

Note on this clone: The same CDR3 also results from other DNA sequences found in this sample. The chain carries TRBV18 and TRBJ2-7; 13 bases are shared with TRBD2. CDR1 KGHSH and CDR2 LQKENI come from the germline V gene. J lost 1 base, V lost 6 bases, and 3 bases had no gene match. The CDR3 consists of 15 residues. The CDR3 region has the DNA TGTGCCAGCTCCCCGGGACTAGCGGGGTCCTACGAGCAGTACTTC. It encodes CASSPGLAGSYEQYF.

This chain uses TRBV7-2 with TRBJ1-5, with D perhaps matching TRBD1 (6 bases). The CDR3 consists of 15 residues. Germline V gene lookup returns CDR1 SGHTA and CDR2 FQGNSA. Trimming removed 2 bases at V and 4 bases at J, with 12 bases between. CDR3 protein: CASSLSSQGNQPQHF. CDR3 bases: TGTGCCAGCAGCTTAAGTAGCCAGGGGAATCAGCCCCAGCATTTT.

The CDR3 spells CASSKSVNNYPDEEDTIYF. The CDR3 DNA follows: TGTGCCAGCAGCAAATCAGTTAATAATTATCCCGACGAGGAGGACACCATATATTTT. The genes are TRBV21-1 and TRBJ1-3. TRBV21-1 represents a pseudogene. CDR3 size: 19 residues.

The V gene is TRBV28, the J gene TRBJ1-4, with D perhaps TRBD1 (5 bases). V dropped 2 bases and J dropped 11 bases, with 9 bases sitting between them. The CDR3 is 12 residues long. Germline-derived CDR1 and CDR2 are MDHEN and SYDVKM. CDR3 DNA sequence: TGTGCCAGCAGTTTACTTGGGGGGAAACTGTTTTTT. It yields the protein CASSLLGGKLFF.

The chain carries TRBV5-1 and TRBJ2-5; D is unclear. Germline CDR1 is SGHRS and CDR2 is YFSETQ. The V end was cut by 0 bases, the J end by 5 bases, with 5 bases between. CDR3 length: 12 amino acids. CDR3 DNA sequence: TGCGCCAGCAGCTTGGCCTTGGAGACCCAGTACTTC. Translated: CASSLALETQYF. Combining the CDR3 with reference TRBV5-1 and TRBJ2-5 gives the whole variable domain KAGVTQTPRYLIKTRGQQVTLSCSPISGHRSVSWYQQTPGQGLQFLFEYFSETQRNKGNFPGRFSGRQFSNSRSEMNVSTLELGDSALYLCASSLALETQYFGPGTRLLVL.

The J gene is TRBJ2-3, the V gene TRBV6-5; TRBD2 matches at 7 bases. The CDR3 runs 13 residues. Germline CDR1 reads MNHEY; CDR2 reads SVGAGI. With 5 bases clipped from V and 6 bases from J, the junction kept 5 bases outside the gene matches. This chain's CDR3 is CASSRLGRDTQYF. In DNA, the CDR3 is TGTGCCAGCAGTCGACTCGGGAGGGATACGCAGTATTTT.